This T cell receptor (beta chain) is from a study of blood T cell repertoires in COVID-19. There are 15 residues in the CDR3. From germline, CDR1 is LNHNV and CDR2 YYDKDF (reference sequence). Trimming removed 0 bases from V and 6 bases from J; junction bases left unmatched: 5. Assay used: immunoSEQ multiplex PCR; TCRdb lists only in-frame clones, some missing. The profile shows around 190,000 clones, approximately 84% of them singletons. The J gene is TRBJ2-3, the V gene TRBV15; TRBD2 aligns across 8 bases. Sequenced: PBMCs or T cells enriched from blood (not recorded which). The sequence derives from a woman aged 25 to 39 who had recovered from COVID-19. CDR3 sequence reads: CATSRDRGGDDTQYF. In DNA form, the CDR3 reads TGTGCCACCAGCAGAGATCGGGGGGGGGACGATACGCAGTATTTT.